These T cell receptor beta chains were read from a single sample in a study of T cell repertoires in cytomegalovirus infection. TCRdb itself ran the reads through MiXCR, one entry per CDR3 protein. The sample has tens of thousands of distinct CDR3 sequences, 25% to 40% seen once. Their antigens remain unidentified. Material: PBMCs, sequenced either directly or after in vitro stimulation (not recorded which). The receptors stem from a human donor in good health (CMV status not recorded). Some clones in this sample may be carry-over from other donors' samples. Each CDR3 is given with its conserved first and last residue. The D gene is left open where the match is weak. Where a row states a size, it is once, few, many or the class of an expanded clone; other rows omit it.

V	size	D	J	CDR3	DNA
TRBV11-3	.	.	TRBJ2-1	CASSLGGGRSYNEQFF	TGTGCCAGCAGCTTAGGGGGCGGACGATCCTACAATGAGCAGTTCTTC
TRBV2	few	.	TRBJ2-1	CASRTGSYNEQFF	TGTGCCAGCAGGACGGGCTCCTACAATGAGCAGTTCTTC
TRBV2	few	.	TRBJ1-2	CASSALVYGYTF	TGTGCCAGCAGCGCGTTGGTATATGGCTACACCTTC
TRBV10-3	many	TRBD2	TRBJ2-2	CAISDSGPGLADTGELFF	TGTGCCATCAGTGACTCTGGACCGGGACTAGCGGACACCGGGGAGCTGTTTTTT
TRBV19	.	.	TRBJ2-3	CARGGFKTDTQYF	TGTGCCAGGGGAGGTTTTAAGACAGATACGCAGTATTTT
TRBV7-2	once	.	TRBJ2-5	CASSLNKGGGETRYF	TGTGCCAGCAGCTTAAATAAGGGAGGGGGGGAGACCCGGTACTTC
TRBV14	few	TRBD2	TRBJ2-1	CASSQTPGLAGGSSYNEQFF	TGTGCCAGCAGCCAAACACCGGGACTAGCGGGAGGGAGCTCCTACAATGAGCAGTTCTTC
TRBV7-2	many	TRBD2	TRBJ2-4	CASSLRLAGVIQYF	TGTGCCAGCAGCTTACGTCTAGCGGGAGTCATTCAGTACTTC
TRBV7-6	.	.	TRBJ1-1	CASSFMSGETEAFF	TGTGCCAGCAGCTTCATGTCAGGAGAGACTGAAGCTTTCTTT
TRBV5-1	.	TRBD1	TRBJ2-7	CASSFRTGYDEQYF	TGCGCCAGCAGCTTCCGGACAGGTTACGACGAGCAGTACTTC
TRBV7-8	few	TRBD2	TRBJ2-3	CASSFLPGLAGADTQYF	TGTGCCAGCAGCTTTCTCCCGGGACTAGCGGGAGCAGATACGCAGTATTTT
TRBV6-2/TRBV6-3	.	.	TRBJ1-2	CASSYSQGGYGYTF	TGTGCCAGCAGTTACTCGCAGGGAGGCTATGGCTACACCTTC
TRBV11-3	many	TRBD2	TRBJ2-1	CASSPLAGEANEQFF	TGTGCCAGCAGCCCCCTGGCGGGGGAGGCAAATGAGCAGTTCTTC
TRBV7-9	many	.	TRBJ1-1	CASSLHREDAFF	TGTGCCAGCAGCTTACATAGGGAGGATGCTTTCTTT
TRBV29-1	few	.	TRBJ2-3	CSTAGSTDTQYF	TGCAGCACGGCAGGATCCACAGATACGCAGTATTTT
TRBV27	.	.	TRBJ2-3	CASSLQTGGTRDTQYF	TGTGCCAGCAGTTTACAGACAGGAGGGACCCGGGATACGCAGTATTTT
TRBV6-8	.	.	TRBJ2-1	CASERLNEQFF	TGTGCCAGCGAGAGGTTGAATGAGCAGTTCTTC
TRBV20-1	.	.	TRBJ1-1	CSARPGEKAFF	TGCAGTGCTAGACCAGGGGAAAAAGCTTTCTTT
TRBV23-1	.	TRBD1	TRBJ1-6	CASSQSGQGYDSYNSPLHF	TGCGCCAGCAGTCAATCAGGACAGGGATACGACTCCTATAATTCACCCCTCCACTTT
TRBV20-1	.	.	TRBJ1-5	CSAKLAGTPPGNQPQHF	TGCAGTGCTAAACTTGCCGGGACACCGCCAGGCAATCAGCCCCAGCATTTT
TRBV9	.	.	TRBJ1-2	CASSQDSYYGYTF	TGTGCCAGCAGCCAAGACAGTTACTATGGCTACACCTTC
TRBV12-3/TRBV12-4	.	.	TRBJ2-5	CASSLEETQYF	TGTGCCAGCAGTTTGGAGGAGACCCAGTACTTC
TRBV19	few	.	TRBJ2-3	CASSIAPRADTQYF	TGTGCCAGTAGTATAGCGCCTCGGGCAGATACGCAGTATTTT
TRBV5-4	.	.	TRBJ1-3	CASSFGLALDTIYF	TGTGCCAGCAGCTTCGGTTTAGCCCTCGACACCATATATTTT
TRBV5-4	many	.	TRBJ2-3	CASSSRSGTSIDTQYF	TGTGCCAGCAGCTCCCGCTCGGGGACGAGCATTGATACGCAGTATTTT
TRBV28	.	TRBD1	TRBJ1-2	CASSFYRIRGPVYGYTF	TGTGCCAGCAGTTTTTATAGAATCAGGGGGCCCGTATATGGCTACACCTTC
TRBV20-1	.	TRBD2	TRBJ2-1	CSARKRGNEQFF	TGCAGTGCTAGGAAGCGGGGAAATGAGCAGTTCTTC
TRBV6-1	.	.	TRBJ1-5	CASSPFRADRQAQPYNQPQHF	TGTGCCAGCAGTCCCTTTCGAGCCGACCGACAGGCCCAACCCTACAATCAGCCCCAGCATTTT
TRBV6-1	.	.	TRBJ1-2	CASSETSNYGYTF	TGTGCCAGCAGTGAAACGAGTAACTATGGCTACACCTTC
TRBV7-9	few	.	TRBJ2-7	CASSAVPYEQYF	TGTGCCAGCAGTGCGGTTCCCTACGAGCAGTACTTC
TRBV7-2	.	TRBD1	TRBJ2-7	CASSAGTGSIEQYF	TGTGCCAGCAGCGCCGGGACAGGGTCGATCGAGCAGTACTTC
TRBV30	.	TRBD1	TRBJ1-2	CARLGQAGANYGYTF	TGTGCCAGATTGGGACAGGCTGGAGCTAACTATGGCTACACCTTC
TRBV7-9	few	TRBD2	TRBJ2-1	CASSQTSGGFDEQFF	TGTGCCAGCAGCCAGACTAGCGGCGGGTTTGATGAGCAGTTCTTC
TRBV4-1	.	.	TRBJ2-7	CASSRPDFPPYF	TGCGCCAGCAGCCGGCCTGACTTCCCCCCGTACTTC
TRBV7-9	.	.	TRBJ2-1	CASSLTPGVNEQFF	TGTGCCAGCAGCTTAACTCCAGGTGTCAATGAGCAGTTCTTC
TRBV7-9	.	.	TRBJ2-3	CASSWGTGMADTQYF	TGTGCCAGCAGCTGGGGCACAGGAATGGCAGATACGCAGTATTTT
TRBV11-2	.	.	TRBJ1-2	CASSLGGWDYGYTF	TGTGCCAGCAGCTTAGGCGGATGGGACTATGGCTACACCTTC
TRBV7-6	.	.	TRBJ2-3	CASNEGPDTQYF	TGTGCCAGCAATGAGGGGCCAGATACGCAGTATTTT
TRBV5-1	few	.	TRBJ1-1	CASSLPRDTEAFF	TGCGCCAGCAGCCTCCCTCGAGACACTGAAGCTTTCTTT